This T cell receptor beta chain was obtained from a study of lymphopenia after photon versus proton radiotherapy. Some clones are missing from TCRdb's copy, which holds only in-frame ones; the method was immunoSEQ multiplex PCR. The table has more than 45,000 clones, approximately 84% seen once; the top ten hold about 2%. This CDR3 contains 15 residues. Germline CDR1 and CDR2: LNHDA and SQIVND (reference sequence). The V end was cut by 4 bases, the J end by 0 bases, with 13 bases between. This TCR was recovered from a man aged 55 to 69 with pancreatic cancer. The rearrangement uses TRBV19 and TRBJ2-7, with D perhaps TRBD2 (6 bases). The sample in question was peripheral blood, obtained from a patient treated with proton-based radiotherapy. The CDR3 bases are TGTGCCAGTAGTAGGGGTAGCGGCAACTCCTACGAGCAGTACTTC. Translated: CASSRGSGNSYEQYF.